This T cell receptor beta chain was recovered during a study of spatial heterogeneity in lung cancer. Carried by each TCR cDNA molecule was a unique molecular identifier. Each CDR3 protein is one row after TCRdb ran MiXCR on the 5' RACE reads. In the table there are about 92,000 distinct CDR3 sequences, about an eighth of which are singletons. Germline lookup yields CDR1 SGHAT and CDR2 FQNNGV. V lost 5 bases to trimming and J lost 5 bases; unmatched junction nucleotides: 9. This CDR3 is 15 amino acids long. Time point: sample taken at primary tumor resection. Whole RNA, which was extracted from tumor, nontumor lung tissue or frozen PBMC, was sequenced without any cell sorting.

Sample: PBMCs, taken at surgery. V usage is TRBV11-2 and J usage is TRBJ2-5, with 9 bases aligning to TRBD2. This clonotype was obtained from a male donor with early-stage non-small cell lung cancer. The CDR3 DNA is TGTGCCAGCAGCCGAGACCATAGCGGGAGTGAGACCCAGTACTTC. Protein product: CASSRDHSGSETQYF.